The 19 T cell receptor beta chains below were found in one sample sequenced in a study of neurological immune-mediated disorders. Each CDR3 protein gets one entry after TCRdb re-called the 5' RACE reads with MiXCR. Of more than 40,000 distinct CDR3 sequences listed, 2.5% to 3.5% were seen once; the top ten hold more than 12%. Sequencing input: PBMCs. Receptor source: a woman aged 50 to 60 with multiple sclerosis.

This clonotype showed up just a few times. A much larger clone differs by one base, so this may be a read error. The missing conserved phenylalanine or tryptophan at the end of this CDR3 makes a read error likely. The rearrangement joins TRBV7-2 to TRBJ2-5, with D maybe TRBD2 (5 bases). Germline CDR1 SGHTA, CDR2 FQGNSA. The CDR3 spans 16 residues. V was clipped by 6 bases and J by 5 bases, with 22 bases between them. CDR3 protein: CASRDGVSGEAETQYC. The CDR3, as DNA: TGTGCCAGCAGGGACGGGGTCAGTGGAGAGGCCGAGACCCAGTACTGC.

This clonotype has at least ten counts. The chain employs TRBV5-1 and TRBJ1-5; 7 nucleotides match TRBD1. Germline CDR1 and CDR2: SGHRS and YFSETQ. The CDR3 length is 14 residues. V was clipped by 4 bases and J by 6 bases; unmatched bases: 7. The CDR3: CASSMGQLGQPQHF. The CDR3 nucleotides are TGCGCCAGCAGCATGGGACAGCTGGGTCAGCCCCAGCATTTT.

This clonotype showed up many times. The chain combines TRBV20-1 with TRBJ2-5, with 10 nucleotides matching TRBD2. This CDR3 has 13 residues. The germline gives CDR1 DFQATT, CDR2 SNEGSKA (reference sequence). Unmatched junction bases numbered 2, after V lost 3 bases and J lost 4 bases. The CDR3 sequence is CSARLAGAETQYF. CDR3 bases: TGCAGTGCTAGGCTAGCGGGAGCAGAGACCCAGTACTTC.

The table lists this clonotype with many counts. The chain employs TRBV5-1 and TRBJ2-5; D may be TRBD1 (6 bases). V lost 3 bases and J 4 bases, leaving 22 bases between the germline ends. CDR3 length: 17 amino acids. Germline assignment: CDR1 SGHRS and CDR2 YFSETQ. CDR3 region: CASSSGSGVIGIETQYF. The DNA of the CDR3 is TGCGCCAGCAGCTCAGGGTCAGGGGTTATCGGCATAGAGACCCAGTACTTC.

A note on this clonotype: A much larger clone differs by one base, so this may be a read error. J is TRBJ2-3 and V is TRBV29-1; TRBD2 is a possible D gene (7 bases). Germline lookup yields CDR1 SQVTM and CDR2 ANQGSEA. The length of the CDR3 is 13 residues. CDR3 nucleotide sequence: TGCAGCGTTGCACCGGGGGGCACAGATAAGCAGTATTTT. It yields the protein CSVAPGGTDKQYF.

This clonotype was picked up many times. V is TRBV20-1 and J is TRBJ1-5; no clear D. This CDR3 contains 15 residues. The V gene's germline CDR1 is DFQATT and CDR2 SNEGSKA (reference sequence). V was shortened by 6 bases and J by 0 bases, with 15 bases between the two germline ends. The CDR3 sequence: CSAPLSLYSNQPQHF. CDR3 in DNA: TGCAGTGCCCCCTTAAGCCTCTATAGCAATCAGCCCCAGCATTTT.

This clonotype has ten or more counts. The genes are TRBV6-6 and TRBJ2-2; 7 nucleotides match TRBD2. CDR1 is MNHNY, CDR2 SVGAGI, per germline (reference sequence). This CDR3 has 15 amino acids. With 8 bases clipped from V and 0 bases from J, the junction kept 6 bases outside the gene matches. The CDR3 loop reads CASSSGVANTGELFF. In DNA, the CDR3 is TGTGCCAGCTCCAGCGGGGTCGCGAACACCGGGGAGCTGTTTTTT.

This clonotype has ten or more counts. The CDR3 DNA is TGCGCCAGCAGACCGGGACTAGCGGGGGGTGTAAATGAGCAGTTCTTC. It is translated as CASRPGLAGGVNEQFF. The chain recombines TRBV5-1 with TRBJ2-1, with 15 positions matching TRBD2. Trimming cost V 5 bases and J 7 bases; bases outside gene matches: 7. This CDR3 contains 16 residues. CDR1 and CDR2 from the germline V gene are SGHRS and YFSETQ.

This clonotype appeared many times. This chain uses TRBV20-1 with TRBJ2-3; D unclear. V was pared by 3 bases and J by 6 bases, with 16 bases between. This CDR3 is built from 14 residues. Per germline, CDR1 DFQATT and CDR2 SNEGSKA (reference sequence). Here the CDR3 DNA reads TGCAGTGCTAGTCCTAGGTTGAGATTCGATACGCAGTATTTT. Translated, it gives CSASPRLRFDTQYF.

In this sample, this clonotype turned up many times. The chain links TRBV6-1 to TRBJ2-4; 9 bases fit TRBD1. The germline CDR1 and CDR2 sequences are MNHNS and SASEGT. The CDR3 loop spans 21 amino acids. V lost 6 bases and J lost 2; bases outside the gene matches: 23. The CDR3 reads CASSPGTGSTHIGGPKNIQYF. The CDR3 DNA reads as TGTGCCAGCAGCCCCGGGACAGGGTCCACACATATCGGGGGCCCCAAAAACATTCAGTACTTC.

Ten or more counts support this clonotype. The chain employs TRBV6-4 and TRBJ2-3; no clear D. CDR1 is MRHNA and CDR2 is SNTAGT in the germline V gene. This CDR3 is 13 amino acids long. V was clipped by 2 bases and J by 2 bases, with 5 bases between them. As DNA, the CDR3 is TGTGCCAGCAGTGACGTGGCCACAGATACGCAGTATTTT. Its translation is CASSDVATDTQYF.

There are many counts of this clonotype. The V gene is TRBV20-1, the J gene TRBJ2-7, with 10 nucleotides matching TRBD2. Trimming took 5 bases from V and 3 from J; bases not matched to a gene: 7. The CDR3 is 14 residues long. Looked up from germline, CDR1 is DFQATT and CDR2 is SNEGSKA (reference sequence). The CDR3 nucleotides are TGCAGTGCTCAAGCGGGGGGGAGTAGCTACGAGCAGTACTTC. It specifies CSAQAGGSSYEQYF.

This clonotype was detected many times. The V gene is TRBV6-5, the J gene TRBJ2-1; TRBD2 agrees at 10 bases. The V and J ends lost 8 bases and 7 bases, in that order; junction bases with no gene match: 8. CDR1 and CDR2 (germline): MNHEY, SVGAGI. The CDR3 has 14 amino acids. CDR3 in DNA: TGTGCCAGCGGAAGGCTAGCGGGAGTTAATGAGCAGTTCTTC. Translating gives CASGRLAGVNEQFF.

This clonotype was seen many times. The chain recombines TRBV12-3 or TRBV12-4 with TRBJ1-2; D not certain. The CDR3 is 12 amino acids. The V end was cut by 1 base, the J end by 7 bases, with 7 bases between. In DNA, the CDR3 is TGTGCCAGCAGTTTAGGGCAGATTGGCTACACCTTC. Translation gives CASSLGQIGYTF.

At least ten counts were recorded for this clonotype. The chain uses TRBV5-1 and TRBJ2-7; 8 bases line up with TRBD1. Trimming removed 4 bases from V and 6 bases from J; junction bases left unmatched: 15. Looked up from germline, CDR1 is SGHRS and CDR2 is YFSETQ. The CDR3 contains 16 residues. CDR3 sequence reads: CASSLGPGQGGGEQYF. CDR3 coding DNA: TGCGCCAGCAGCCTGGGGCCCGGACAGGGTGGTGGCGAGCAGTACTTC.

This clonotype appeared many times. The chain links TRBV5-6 to TRBJ1-1; D perhaps matches TRBD1 (5 bases). Germline V gene lookup returns CDR1 SGHDT and CDR2 YYEEEE. The V and J ends lost 4 bases and 7 bases respectively, with 11 bases between them. This CDR3 has 12 residues. The CDR3 DNA follows: TGTGCCAGCAGCCCGGGGGGGGTTGAAGCTTTCTTT. As protein: CASSPGGVEAFF.

This clonotype appeared many times. This chain joins TRBV4-2 and TRBJ2-1; D uncertain. There are 13 residues in the CDR3. Germline assignment: CDR1 LGHNA and CDR2 YNFKEQ. V was cut by 0 bases and J by 10 bases, with 10 bases left in between. CDR3 residues: CASSQDRLFEQFF. The CDR3 DNA sequence: TGTGCCAGCAGCCAAGATCGGCTTTTCGAGCAGTTCTTC.

This clonotype has ten or more counts. The V call is TRBV4-2, the J call TRBJ2-5; the match to TRBD2 covers 11 bases. The CDR3 is 16 amino acids. CDR1 and CDR2 from the germline V gene are LGHNA and YNFKEQ. The V and J ends lost 4 bases and 5 bases, in that order; junction bases with no gene match: 9. This CDR3 reads CASSPRSSSGGETQYF. The CDR3, as DNA: TGTGCCAGCAGCCCAAGAAGTTCTAGCGGGGGGGAGACCCAGTACTTC.

The V and J genes are TRBV7-2 and TRBJ1-1; no clear D gene. Germline CDR1 reads SGHTA; CDR2 reads FQGNSA. The CDR3 totals 11 residues. The V and J ends lost 5 bases and 7 bases respectively, with 8 bases between them. The CDR3 sequence: CASSTHSEAFF. Written as DNA, the CDR3 is TGTGCCAGCAGCACGCACAGTGAAGCTTTCTTT.